What follows are 5 T cell receptor beta chains derived from one specimen sequenced in a study of blood T cell repertoires in COVID-19 (dated by TCRdb to the early 2020s). Library generation was performed with the immunoSEQ multiplex PCR assay. This immuneACCESS table, as held by TCRdb, lists in-frame sequences with V and J called but not all clones. Of the missing ones, under half trace to an unresolved V gene in checked studies; the others have no known cause. A total of over 200,000 clones appear in this sample, roughly 86% of them only once. The ten largest clones take up around 0.7% of the sample. Sequences were obtained from peripheral blood. These receptors originate from a human donor in a cohort sampled during active COVID-19.

Concerning this clone: Other DNA sequences within the sample encode an identical CDR3. The chain combines TRBV4-2 with TRBJ2-7, with a tentative D call TRBD2 (5 bases). V was pared by 2 bases and J by 1 base, with 6 bases between. This CDR3 has 13 amino acids. The germline CDR1 and CDR2 sequences are LGHNA and YNFKEQ. CDR3 coding DNA: TGTGCCAGCAGCCAACCGGGATCCTACGAGCAGTACTTC. Translation gives CASSQPGSYEQYF.

The rearrangement uses TRBV7-2 and TRBJ2-3, with D tentatively TRBD2 (5 bases). This CDR3 is built from 16 residues. Germline loops: CDR1 SGHTA, CDR2 FQGNSA. V shed 7 bases and J shed 5 bases, with 22 bases lying between them. CDR3 sequence: CASTLGEHGRLDTQYF. CDR3 DNA sequence: TGTGCCAGCACCCTCGGGGAGCACGGACGCCTAGATACGCAGTATTTT. The whole variable domain, remainder taken from reference TRBV7-2 and TRBJ2-3, is GAGVSQSPSNKVTEKGKDVELRCDPISGHTALYWYRQSLGQGLEFLIYFQGNSAPDKSGLPSDRFSAERTGGSVSTLTIQRTQQEDSAVYLCASTLGEHGRLDTQYFGPGTRLTVL.

The chain uses TRBV5-1 and TRBJ1-4; no definite D call. The V and J ends lost 4 bases and 3 bases respectively, with 22 bases between them. Germline values: CDR1 SGHRS, CDR2 YFSETQ. This CDR3 contains 18 residues. The CDR3 nucleotides read TGCGCCAGCAGCCGTCGCGGAGCCCTGGGAGCGTCTAATGAAAAACTGTTTTTT. It is translated as CASSRRGALGASNEKLFF.

This clone was seen only a few times. A much larger clonotype is one base distant, so this may be a read error. The CDR3 coding sequence is TGTGCCAGCAGCCACTCCTACGAGCAGTACTTC. Its translation: CASSHSYEQYF. The chain employs TRBV7-2 and TRBJ2-7; no firm D call. Looked up from germline, CDR1 is SGHTA and CDR2 is FQGNSA. V lost 5 bases to trimming and J lost 0 bases, with 2 bases between them. CDR3 size: 11 residues.

This clone has just a few counts. The chain links TRBV24-1 to TRBJ2-3; the match to TRBD2 covers 10 bases. The CDR3 consists of 17 residues. The V and J ends lost 1 base and 6 bases, in that order; junction bases with no gene match: 9. Germline CDR1 KGHDR, CDR2 SFDVKD. CDR3 in DNA: TGTGCCACCAGTGATTTTGGCCTAGCGGGGGCTCGGGATACGCAGTATTTT. Its translation is CATSDFGLAGARDTQYF.